This TCR beta chain was obtained from a study of cytomegalovirus exposure and HLA in healthy donors. Worth noting for this clone: The target antigen is unknown.

Study-wide results and caveats: In a later analysis, V- and J-gene trimming of beta chains associated with a DCLRE1C missense variant, replicated independently. In terms of immune exposure information, only CMV serostatus was available. The analysis excluded some indistinguishable V segments, including TRBV6-2 and TRBV6-3.

Trimming took off 5 bases at V and 3 bases at J, with 20 bases between the two ends. The V gene's germline CDR1 is SQVTM and CDR2 ANQGSEA. The CDR3 covers 16 residues. 13 Jbeta primers and 60 Vbeta primers were used for the PCR. Sequencing used immunoSEQ multiplex PCR; TCRdb keeps in-frame clones, though not all of them. Its table lists some 150,000 clones. The chain carries TRBV29-1 and TRBJ2-1, with a weak D call TRBD2 (5 bases). The sequencing sample was made of PBMCs. The TCR originated in a woman younger than 30 in good health and CMV-seronegative. The CDR3 DNA follows: TGCAGCGTTCCGGTCACCCGAAGCGGAGACTACAATGAGCAGTTCTTC. It specifies CSVPVTRSGDYNEQFF.